This T cell receptor beta chain came from a study of neurological immune-mediated disorders. Germline assignment: CDR1 SGHDN and CDR2 FVKESK. The CDR3 runs 16 residues. V gave up 2 bases and J gave up 0 bases, with 10 bases separating them. Many counts were recorded for this clonotype. TCRdb processed the 5' RACE reads anew with MiXCR; each CDR3 protein has one entry. Found here are 55,000 to 60,000 distinct CDR3 sequences, 3% to 4.5% of them singletons; the top ten hold about 3%. The gene calls are TRBV14 and TRBJ2-2, with D possibly being TRBD1 (6 bases). This clonotype was sampled from a young woman with multiple sclerosis. Sequencing input: PBMCs. DNA of the CDR3: TGTGCCAGCAGCCAACGGACAGCTACGAACACCGGGGAGCTGTTTTTT. Protein: CASSQRTATNTGELFF.